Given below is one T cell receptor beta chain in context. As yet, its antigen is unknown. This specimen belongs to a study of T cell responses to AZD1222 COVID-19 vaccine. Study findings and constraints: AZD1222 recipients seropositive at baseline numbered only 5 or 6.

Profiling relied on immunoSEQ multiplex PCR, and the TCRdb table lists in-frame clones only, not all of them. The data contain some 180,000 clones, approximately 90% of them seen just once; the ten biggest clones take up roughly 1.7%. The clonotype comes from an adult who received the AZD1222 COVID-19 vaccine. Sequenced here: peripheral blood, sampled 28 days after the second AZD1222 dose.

CDR3: CASSLRGTFSTDTQYF. The CDR3, as DNA: TGTGCCAGCAGCTTACGCGGTACATTCAGCACAGATACGCAGTATTTT. The V gene is TRBV5-4, the J gene TRBJ2-3; D remains ambiguous. Deletions cut 2 bases from V and 0 bases from J, with 13 bases between. Germline lookup yields CDR1 SGHNT and CDR2 YYREEE (reference sequence). This CDR3 has 16 residues.